The 5 T cell receptor beta chains given below trace back to one sample, sequenced in a study of cytomegalovirus exposure and HLA in healthy donors. The primer mix had 60 Vbeta and 13 Jbeta primers. Data came from immunoSEQ multiplex PCR; TCRdb stores just in-frame clones and leaves some out. Among 210,000 or so clones listed, almost 80% were seen once. The material sequenced was PBMCs. All receptors come from a man aged 18 to 35 in good health and CMV-seronegative.

Of note for this clone: The same CDR3 also results from other DNA sequences found in this sample. The J gene is TRBJ2-2, the V gene TRBV9; 8 bases fit TRBD2. This CDR3 has 16 amino acids. Germline CDR1 is SGDLS and CDR2 is YYNGEE. V was pared by 0 bases and J by 4 bases, with 5 bases of the junction left unmatched. CDR3 sequence reads: CASSVGTSGVTGELFF. CDR3 nucleotide sequence: TGTGCCAGCAGCGTAGGTACTAGCGGAGTCACCGGGGAGCTGTTTTTT.

This rearrangement joins TRBV23-1 to TRBJ1-5; TRBD1 agrees at 8 bases. TRBV23-1 is recorded as an ORF, its role being uncertain. With V trimmed by 0 bases and J by 0 bases, 7 bases remained unmatched. The CDR3 runs to 18 residues. This CDR3 is CASSQSFQGAFSNQPQHF. In DNA form, the CDR3 reads TGCGCCAGCAGTCAATCGTTCCAGGGGGCCTTTAGCAATCAGCCCCAGCATTTT.

Turning to this clone: This sample also contains other DNA sequences that code for the same CDR3. The chain joins TRBV4-1 to TRBJ1-1, with TRBD1 matching over 8 bases. The CDR3 contains 14 residues. J was trimmed by 1 base and V by 4 bases; bases with no gene match: 2. CDR1 is MGHRA and CDR2 is YSYEKL in the germline V gene. The CDR3 sequence is CASSLGQGNTEAFF. Written as DNA, the CDR3 is TGCGCCAGCAGCCTCGGACAGGGGAACACTGAAGCTTTCTTT.

This clone was recorded only once. The chain recombines TRBV7-3 with TRBJ1-1; D may be TRBD1 (5 bases). Looked up from germline, CDR1 is SGHTA and CDR2 is FQGTGA. V lost 11 bases and J 4 bases, leaving 17 bases between the germline ends. There are 13 residues in the CDR3. In DNA form, the CDR3 reads TGTGCCTCCAGGGCAGATCCAAGCACTGAAGCTTTCTTT. Encoded protein: CASRADPSTEAFF. Full variable domain (rest looked up from reference TRBV7-3 and TRBJ1-1): GAGVSQTPSNKVTEKGKYVELRCDPISGHTALYWYRQSLGQGPEFLIYFQGTGAADDSGLPNDRFFAVRPEGSVSTLKIQRTERGDSAVYLCASRADPSTEAFFGQGTRLTVV.

About this clone: The same CDR3 also results from other DNA sequences found in this sample. V is TRBV28 and J is TRBJ1-5; TRBD1 aligns across 10 bases. This CDR3 contains 13 residues. V lost 6 bases and J lost 7; bases outside the gene matches: 3. Germline assignment: CDR1 MDHEN and CDR2 SYDVKM. In DNA form, the CDR3 reads TGTGCCAGCAGGACAGGGGGCAGGCAGCCCCAGCATTTT. This codes for CASRTGGRQPQHF.